Each of the 10 T cell receptor beta chains below was sequenced from the same sample in a study of shared T cell receptors in the human thymus. This table comes from immunoSEQ multiplex PCR, and its TCRdb copy is limited to in-frame clones, with some not included. Among about 660,000 clones listed, roughly 86% were seen once. These records were also assigned to another study, of human thymus T cells.

Sequenced material: thymocytes. Receptors originate from a boy under two years old with a congenital heart defect.

V is TRBV27 and J is TRBJ2-2; 16 nucleotides match TRBD2. Germline V gene sequence: CDR1 MNHEY, CDR2 SMNVEV (reference sequence). This CDR3 comprises 17 residues. V shed 5 bases, J shed 7 bases, and the junction held 7 bases outside the gene matches. CDR3: CASSPGLAGGRDGELFF. In DNA form, the CDR3 reads TGTGCCAGCAGTCCGGGACTAGCGGGAGGGCGGGACGGGGAGCTGTTTTTT.

This clone appeared a single time. This rearrangement joins TRBV19 to TRBJ1-5; 7 nucleotides agree with TRBD1. The junction had 6 bases not matched to a gene; V was cut back by 2 bases and J by 5 bases. The CDR3 spans 15 residues. Germline V gene lookup returns CDR1 LNHDA and CDR2 SQIVND (reference sequence). DNA for the CDR3: TGTGCCAGTAGTATAAGGGGACAGCAGGATCAGCCCCAGCATTTT. This gives the protein CASSIRGQQDQPQHF. The full variable domain, in which reference TRBV19 and TRBJ1-5 provide the parts outside the CDR3, is DGGITQSPKYLFRKEGQNVTLSCEQNLNHDAMYWYRQDPGQGLRLIYYSQIVNDFQKGDIAEGYSVSREKKESFPLTVTSAQKNPTAFYLCASSIRGQQDQPQHFGDGTRLSIL.

The J gene is TRBJ2-3, the V gene TRBV5-6; 14 bases are a match to TRBD2. V lost 4 bases and J lost 4; bases outside the gene matches: 14. This CDR3 has 19 residues. CDR1 is SGHDT, CDR2 YYEEEE, per germline. The DNA for the CDR3 is TGTGCCAGCAGCCCGGAGGGTTCGACTAGCGGGAGGGCTCCAGATACGCAGTATTTT. It yields the protein CASSPEGSTSGRAPDTQYF.

The chain has TRBV2 and TRBJ2-5; no clear D. Germline CDR1 and CDR2: SNHLY and FYNNEI. The CDR3 loop spans 12 amino acids. Trimming removed 7 bases at V and 4 bases at J, with 10 bases between. CDR3 DNA sequence: TGTGCCAGCACCAAGAGAGGAGAGACCCAGTACTTC. Its protein is CASTKRGETQYF.

This clone was counted once. The V gene is TRBV7-2, the J gene TRBJ1-5; D might be TRBD1 (6 bases). The germline gives CDR1 SGHTA, CDR2 FQGNSA. V was clipped by 2 bases and J by 9 bases, with 8 bases between them. This CDR3 has 12 amino acids. CDR3 nucleotide sequence: TGTGCCAGCAGCTTACAACAGGGGCCCCAGCATTTT. Protein sequence: CASSLQQGPQHF. Supplemented by reference TRBV7-2 and TRBJ1-5, the full variable domain reads GAGVSQSPSNKVTEKGKDVELRCDPISGHTALYWYRQSLGQGLEFLIYFQGNSAPDKSGLPSDRFSAERTGGSVSTLTIQRTQQEDSAVYLCASSLQQGPQHFGDGTRLSIL.

The chain recombines TRBV27 with TRBJ2-5; 7 bases line up with TRBD1. J lost 4 bases, V lost 5 bases, and 10 bases had no gene match. The CDR3 is 15 amino acids. Germline CDR1 MNHEY, CDR2 SMNVEV (reference sequence). In DNA form, the CDR3 reads TGTGCCAGCAGTACGTTGACAGGGTCGGGAGAGACCCAGTACTTC. Amino acid sequence: CASSTLTGSGETQYF.

This sequence joins TRBV28 and TRBJ2-3; maybe TRBD2 (6 bases). The germline gives CDR1 MDHEN, CDR2 SYDVKM. CDR3 length equals 17 residues. The V end lost 3 bases, the J end lost 1 base, and 17 bases lay between the germline ends. CDR3 in DNA: TGTGCCAGCAGTTTTGGGTCCCCGGAGGGCTGCACAGATACGCAGTATTTT. Translating gives CASSFGSPEGCTDTQYF.

Only one count was recorded for this clone. The junction departs from germline at one end; a sequencing error may be responsible. The V and J genes are TRBV29-1 and TRBJ1-2; 8 bases are a match to TRBD1. Germline V gene sequence: CDR1 SQVTM, CDR2 ANQGSEA. This CDR3 has 9 amino acids. The CDR3 sequence: CSGGLGTGF. CDR3 DNA sequence: TGCAGCGGGGGTCTGGGGACAGGCTTC.

A note on this clone: A read error may account for a junction end that differs from germline. Other DNA sequences in the same sample also yield this CDR3. The CDR3 here is CAFRTVSSYNSPLHF. The CDR3 bases are TGTGCCTTCCGGACAGTAAGCTCCTATAATTCCCCCCTCCACTTT. The chain uses TRBV30 and TRBJ1-6; weak D call: TRBD1 (6 bases). The CDR3 runs 15 residues. Germline V gene sequence: CDR1 GTSNPN, CDR2 SVGIG (reference sequence).

This chain links TRBV7-8 with TRBJ2-7; D is perhaps TRBD2 (6 bases). This CDR3 is built from 14 residues. CDR1 and CDR2 from the germline V gene are SGHVS and FQNEAQ. V gave up 1 base and J gave up 2 bases, with 9 bases separating them. CDR3 sequence reads: CASSLGAGPYEQYF. DNA for the CDR3: TGTGCCAGCAGCTTAGGTGCGGGACCCTACGAGCAGTACTTC.